This T cell receptor (beta chain) appears in the sequencing data of a study of vaccination effects on CD4 cells after COVID-19. Study-level results: There were few convalescent patients in the study and no early post-infection timepoints.

Expansion with viral peptide pools was applied to antigen-specific CD4+ T cells by the ViraFEST assay prior to sequencing. Researchers isolated CD4+ T cells once approximately 10 days of culture had elapsed. Of the BNT162b2 and mRNA-1273 vaccines, participants received two doses of one or the other. Prior SARS-CoV-2 infection was absent in the vaccine recipients, as shown by negative nucleocapsid antibodies. The CDR3 sequence is 13 residues long. Germline assignment: CDR1 MNHEY and CDR2 SVGAGI. V gave up 3 bases and J gave up 4 bases, with 4 bases separating them. The data were produced by immunoSEQ multiplex PCR, yet TCRdb's version contains in-frame clones alone and is incomplete. The sample records more than 20,000 clones, about three quarters being singletons. Points on this clone: Its specificity is unknown.

The sequenced sample was CD4+ T cells from PBMCs cultured with SARS-CoV-2 spike peptides, obtained after COVID-19 vaccination. This receptor was obtained from a human donor who received a COVID-19 vaccine. Some clones in this sample may be carry-over from other donors' samples. J is TRBJ2-6 and V is TRBV6-5; no definite D call. The CDR3 reads CASSYAGANVLTF. The CDR3 nucleotides are TGTGCCAGCAGTTATGCCGGGGCCAACGTCCTGACTTTC.